Below, 8 T cell receptor beta chains from the same sample are listed, as sequenced in a study of T cells after yellow fever vaccination. From the 5' RACE reads, TCRdb called clonotypes with MiXCR, one entry per CDR3 protein. The sample carries hundreds of thousands of distinct CDR3 sequences, 8.5% to 10% recorded once. The starting material was PBMCs, obtained on the day of the first yellow fever vaccination. The receptors here all came from a man between 18 and 35 years old who received the YFV17D yellow fever vaccine.

This clonotype was seen more than once but under ten times. The chain links TRBV6-2 or TRBV6-3 to TRBJ1-1; weak D call: TRBD1 (6 bases). V lost 7 bases and J lost 0, with 15 bases in between. The CDR3 sequence is 15 residues long. Germline V gene lookup returns CDR1 MNHEY and CDR2 SVGEGT. The CDR3: CASTKGGGLNTEAFF. The CDR3 bases are TGTGCCAGCACAAAAGGGGGGGGCCTGAACACTGAAGCTTTCTTT.

The chain joins TRBV12-3 or TRBV12-4 to TRBJ2-2; D gene ambiguous. Trimming removed 6 bases from V and 5 bases from J, with 10 bases in between. The CDR3 runs to 13 residues. This CDR3 is CASRTRNTGELFF. In DNA, the CDR3 is TGTGCCAGCAGGACTCGCAATACCGGGGAGCTGTTTTTT.

The sample holds a few counts of this clonotype. V is TRBV6-5 and J is TRBJ2-1; D not resolved. CDR3 length: 12 amino acids. Germline CDR1 and CDR2: MNHEY and SVGAGI. The ends were cut back, 6 bases at V and 7 bases at J, with 10 bases in the middle. The CDR3 nucleotides are TGTGCCAGCAGGGGGAAAAAAAATGAGCAGTTCTTC. It yields the protein CASRGKKNEQFF.

The rearrangement uses TRBV7-3 and TRBJ2-4, with 8 bases fitting TRBD2. Germline loops: CDR1 SGHTA, CDR2 FQGTGA. V lost 5 bases, J lost 8 bases, and 5 bases stayed unmatched. This CDR3 comprises 13 residues. CDR3 coding DNA: TGTGCCAGCAGCCCGTCGCGGGGGGACATTCAGTACTTC. It yields the protein CASSPSRGDIQYF.

A few counts support this clonotype. V gene TRBV20-1 combines with J gene TRBJ2-1; no clear D gene. V was shortened by 1 base and J by 5 bases, with 15 bases between the two germline ends. CDR3 length: 15 amino acids. Germline V gene lookup returns CDR1 DFQATT and CDR2 SNEGSKA (reference sequence). The CDR3 DNA follows: TGCAGTGCTAGAGCCCGGATTAGTCCGGACAATGAGCAGTTCTTC. This gives the protein CSARARISPDNEQFF.

This clonotype came up a few times. The chain links TRBV5-6 to TRBJ1-1, with TRBD1 as a possible D gene (5 bases). The germline CDR1 and CDR2 sequences are SGHDT and YYEEEE. Trimming left V 4 bases short and J 0 bases short, with 13 bases between. The CDR3 has 15 amino acids. The DNA of the CDR3 is TGTGCCAGCAGCGGGGGACCGAATATGAACACTGAAGCTTTCTTT. Translating gives CASSGGPNMNTEAFF.

The chain is built from TRBV20-1 and TRBJ1-4; D not resolved. The CDR3 runs to 13 residues. Deletions cut 2 bases from V and 4 bases from J, with 8 bases between. Per the germline V gene, CDR1 is DFQATT and CDR2 is SNEGSKA (reference sequence). This CDR3 is CSARKGRNEKLFF. For the CDR3, the DNA is TGCAGTGCTAGAAAGGGCCGTAATGAAAAACTGTTTTTT.

A few counts support this clonotype. The chain uses TRBV5-1 and TRBJ1-3, with 7 positions matching TRBD1. The V gene end was trimmed by 1 base and the J gene end by 4 bases; junction bases not matched to a gene: 5. CDR1 SGHRS and CDR2 YFSETQ come from the germline V gene. This CDR3 contains 15 residues. The CDR3: CASSLKQGSGNTIYF. As DNA, the CDR3 is TGCGCCAGCAGCTTGAAACAGGGGTCAGGAAACACCATATATTTT.